What follows are 30 T cell receptor beta chains derived from one specimen sequenced in a study of human T cells and chemical hapten exposure. TCRdb reprocessed the 5' RACE reads via MiXCR and lists one record per CDR3 protein. The repertoire holds under 100,000 distinct CDR3 sequences, around a sixth seen once, with under 7.5% in the top ten. Unseparated into fractions, whole blood served as the source from which total RNA was extracted. These receptors all stem from a female donor in good health.

In this sample, this clonotype turned up a few times. The V call is TRBV5-1, the J call TRBJ1-1; D gene unclear. Germline V gene lookup returns CDR1 SGHRS and CDR2 YFSETQ. V lost 0 bases and J 6 bases, leaving 9 bases between the germline ends. The CDR3 covers 13 residues. The CDR3 protein is CASSLVGSSEAFF. For the CDR3, the DNA is TGCGCCAGCAGCTTGGTCGGGAGCTCTGAAGCTTTCTTT.

This clonotype was found once. V usage is TRBV2 and J usage is TRBJ1-2, with D unresolved. The CDR3 length is 13 residues. Germline CDR1 and CDR2: SNHLY and FYNNEI. Trimming took off 4 bases at V and 8 bases at J, with 14 bases between the two ends. The CDR3, as DNA: TGTGCCAGCAGTGTCTTAAGGACGGAAGGCTACACCTTC. Translating it yields CASSVLRTEGYTF.

This clonotype was observed a handful of times. The chain links TRBV7-2 to TRBJ2-3, with TRBD1 matching 9 bases. Trimming at V came to 5 bases and at J to 3 bases, leaving 3 bases not matched to a gene. CDR3 length: 14 residues. Per the germline V gene, CDR1 is SGHTA and CDR2 is FQGNSA. The CDR3: CASSPDRGTDTQYF. The CDR3 DNA is TGTGCCAGCAGCCCAGACAGGGGGACAGATACGCAGTATTTT.

This clonotype was found once. The rearrangement joins TRBV20-1 to TRBJ2-3, with a possible D match to TRBD1 (6 bases). Per germline, CDR1 DFQATT and CDR2 SNEGSKA (reference sequence). The V gene lost 3 bases and the J gene lost 3 bases, with 10 bases spanning the gap. The CDR3 sequence is 13 residues long. CDR3 nucleotides: TGCAGTGCTAGGGACAGATTGACAGATACGCAGTATTTT. Residues: CSARDRLTDTQYF.

V is TRBV7-2 and J is TRBJ2-3; 11 bases agree with TRBD2. V trimming: 5 bases; J trimming: 3 bases; junction bases outside the gene matches: 7. The CDR3 covers 16 residues. Germline lookup yields CDR1 SGHTA and CDR2 FQGNSA. CDR3 coding DNA: TGTGCCAGCAGCCCCCGCGCTAGCGGGAGGACAGATACGCAGTATTTT. This sequence encodes CASSPRASGRTDTQYF. Filled out from reference TRBV7-2 and TRBJ2-3, the complete variable domain reads GAGVSQSPSNKVTEKGKDVELRCDPISGHTALYWYRQSLGQGLEFLIYFQGNSAPDKSGLPSDRFSAERTGGSVSTLTIQRTQQEDSAVYLCASSPRASGRTDTQYFGPGTRLTVL.

The rearrangement links TRBV29-1 to TRBJ1-1; maybe TRBD1 (5 bases). The CDR3 has 13 residues. The germline CDR1 and CDR2 sequences are SQVTM and ANQGSEA. V dropped 4 bases and J dropped 1 base, with 10 bases sitting between them. The CDR3 loop reads CSVAWGPNTEAFF. CDR3 nucleotides: TGCAGCGTTGCGTGGGGACCGAACACTGAAGCTTTCTTT.

This clonotype was picked up a small number of times. The chain couples TRBV29-1 to TRBJ2-7; D gene ambiguous. The CDR3 loop spans 12 amino acids. CDR1 is SQVTM and CDR2 is ANQGSEA in the germline V gene. The V gene lost 4 bases and the J gene lost 4 bases, with 11 bases spanning the gap. The CDR3 here is CSVGIGIYEQYF. The CDR3, as DNA: TGCAGCGTTGGGATAGGGATTTACGAGCAGTACTTC.

This clonotype has just a few counts. V usage is TRBV12-3 or TRBV12-4 and J usage is TRBJ2-2, with 11 nucleotides matching TRBD2. Trimming at V came to 6 bases and at J to 4 bases, leaving 10 bases not matched to a gene. The CDR3 loop spans 17 amino acids. CDR3 protein: CASRFLGTSGLTGELFF. The DNA of the CDR3 is TGTGCCAGCAGGTTTCTAGGGACTAGCGGTCTCACCGGGGAGCTGTTTTTT.

The chain is built from TRBV12-3 or TRBV12-4 and TRBJ1-5; D gene ambiguous. This CDR3 contains 13 residues. V was trimmed by 4 bases and J by 5 bases, leaving 9 bases between them. The CDR3 DNA reads as TGTGCCAGCAGTTGGATACGGGATCAGCCCCAGCATTTT. Residues: CASSWIRDQPQHF.

This clonotype was detected only a few times. The rearrangement links TRBV9 to TRBJ2-1, with D perhaps TRBD1 or TRBD2 (5 bases each). From germline, CDR1 is SGDLS and CDR2 YYNGEE. The V end was cut by 4 bases, the J end by 8 bases, with 19 bases between. The CDR3 length is 15 residues. CDR3 protein: CASSTGARSSDEQFF. CDR3 DNA sequence: TGTGCCAGCAGCACCGGGGCTCGGTCGAGCGATGAGCAGTTCTTC. Filled out from reference TRBV9 and TRBJ2-1, the complete variable domain reads DSGVTQTPKHLITATGQRVTLRCSPRSGDLSVYWYQQSLDQGLQFLIQYYNGEERAKGNILERFSAQQFPDLHSELNLSSLELGDSALYFCASSTGARSSDEQFFGPGTRLTVL.

The chain is built from TRBV20-1 and TRBJ1-2; D gene unclear. The CDR3 contains 12 residues. Per the germline V gene, CDR1 is DFQATT and CDR2 is SNEGSKA (reference sequence). V lost 1 base, J lost 5 bases, and 8 bases lay in between. The DNA for the CDR3 is TGCAGTGCTAGAGTTGGAGGGTATGGCTACACCTTC. Protein: CSARVGGYGYTF.

The rearrangement uses TRBV7-2 and TRBJ2-1; D gene unclear. The length of the CDR3 is 13 residues. V lost 7 bases to trimming and J lost 6 bases, with 13 bases between them. Germline V gene lookup returns CDR1 SGHTA and CDR2 FQGNSA. CDR3 region: CASTPGLVNEQFF. CDR3 in DNA: TGTGCCAGCACCCCCGGGCTCGTCAATGAGCAGTTCTTC. The variable domain in full, with the rest retrieved from reference TRBV7-2 and TRBJ2-1, is GAGVSQSPSNKVTEKGKDVELRCDPISGHTALYWYRQSLGQGLEFLIYFQGNSAPDKSGLPSDRFSAERTGGSVSTLTIQRTQQEDSAVYLCASTPGLVNEQFFGPGTRLTVL.

This clonotype has just a few counts. This chain uses TRBV5-4 with TRBJ1-1; 8 bases line up with TRBD1. V lost 1 base and J lost 6; bases outside the gene matches: 8. This CDR3 is built from 15 residues. Germline V gene data show CDR1 as SGHNT and CDR2 as YYREEE (reference sequence). For the CDR3, the DNA is TGTGCCAGCAGCTTGAATCAGGGGGCGAATGCTGAAGCTTTCTTT. Translation gives CASSLNQGANAEAFF.

The rearrangement uses TRBV6-4 and TRBJ2-1; 10 nucleotides agree with TRBD2. This CDR3 comprises 13 residues. The ends lost 3 bases at V and 15 bases at J; junction bases unmatched: 8. Per germline, CDR1 MRHNA and CDR2 SNTAGT. CDR3 coding DNA: TGTGCCAGCAGTGAAGAAGAGGGACTAGCGTTGTTCTTC. Encoded protein: CASSEEEGLALFF.

This clonotype was observed a handful of times. This sequence joins TRBV5-1 and TRBJ1-2, with 10 bases matching TRBD1. V lost 4 bases to trimming and J lost 4 bases; unmatched junction nucleotides: 7. The CDR3 spans 15 residues. Looked up from germline, CDR1 is SGHRS and CDR2 is YFSETQ. The chain's CDR3 is CASSPGTGVAYGYTF. The DNA of the CDR3 is TGCGCCAGCAGCCCCGGGACAGGGGTCGCCTATGGCTACACCTTC.

This clonotype was recorded a few times. This rearrangement joins TRBV28 to TRBJ2-7, with D possibly being TRBD2 (5 bases). The germline CDR1 and CDR2 sequences are MDHEN and SYDVKM. Deletions cut 10 bases from V and 0 bases from J, with 13 bases between. The CDR3 totals 13 residues. The CDR3: CATAGGASYEQYF. The DNA for the CDR3 is TGTGCCACCGCGGGCGGCGCCTCCTACGAGCAGTACTTC.

The gene calls are TRBV19 and TRBJ1-4; 7 bases agree with TRBD1. Germline V lookup: CDR1 LNHDA, CDR2 SQIVND (reference sequence). This CDR3 has 15 residues. The junction had 8 bases not matched to a gene; V was cut back by 5 bases and J by 5 bases. The CDR3 loop reads CASSPRRDSNEKLFF. CDR3 coding DNA: TGTGCCAGTAGTCCAAGAAGGGACAGCAATGAAAAACTGTTTTTT.

A note on this clonotype: A read error may produce the germline difference seen at one junction end. This chain joins TRBV7-7 and TRBJ2-7; the match to TRBD1 covers 10 bases. The germline gives CDR1 SSHAT, CDR2 FNYEAQ (reference sequence). The CDR3 is 15 residues long. The CDR3 nucleotides read TGTGCTAGCAGCTCAGGGACAGGGGCCACCTACGAGCAGTACTTC. It codes for CASSSGTGATYEQYF.

This clonotype was observed a handful of times. The genes are TRBV5-4 and TRBJ2-3; maybe TRBD2 (5 bases). The CDR3 has 15 residues. V was trimmed by 1 base and J by 2 bases, leaving 11 bases between them. Germline-derived CDR1 and CDR2 are SGHNT and YYREEE (reference sequence). CDR3 loop: CASSLKAAYTDTQYF. The DNA for the CDR3 is TGTGCCAGCAGCTTGAAAGCGGCCTACACAGATACGCAGTATTTT.

In DNA, the CDR3 is TGTGCCAGCAGTGACTTTGCGGGAGCCAACGAGCAGTACTTC. Its translation is CASSDFAGANEQYF. J is TRBJ2-7 and V is TRBV6-1; TRBD2 aligns across 7 bases. V lost 3 bases, J lost 5 bases, and 7 bases stayed unmatched. The germline V gene has CDR1 MNHNS and CDR2 SASEGT. CDR3 size: 14 residues.

The sample holds a few counts of this clonotype. Here the CDR3 reads CASSVGEVTRAFF. As DNA, the CDR3 is TGTGCCAGCAGCGTAGGTGAGGTAACTCGAGCTTTCTTT. The chain employs TRBV9 and TRBJ1-1; D call uncertain. Germline-derived CDR1 and CDR2 are SGDLS and YYNGEE. The CDR3 consists of 13 residues. Trimming took 0 bases from V and 10 from J, leaving 13 bases between them.

This clonotype occurred a few times. The chain couples TRBV5-4 to TRBJ2-1; 7 nucleotides match TRBD2. The germline V gene has CDR1 SGHNT and CDR2 YYREEE (reference sequence). V shed 4 bases and J 2 bases; nucleotides not matched to a gene: 9. This CDR3 has 16 residues. The CDR3 DNA reads TGTGCCAGCAGCCTGAAAGCGGGGCGGGCCTACAATGAGCAGTTCTTC. Translated, it gives CASSLKAGRAYNEQFF.

This clonotype occurred a few times. V is TRBV20-1 and J is TRBJ2-3, with 10 bases that match TRBD2. From germline, CDR1 is DFQATT and CDR2 SNEGSKA (reference sequence). The V gene end was trimmed by 2 bases and the J gene end by 0 bases; junction bases not matched to a gene: 11. The length of the CDR3 is 18 residues. CDR3 nucleotides: TGCAGTGCTAGACCACTTAGCGGGGGGTTAGATAGCACAGATACGCAGTATTTT. It translates to CSARPLSGGLDSTDTQYF.

V is TRBV4-2 and J is TRBJ1-3; TRBD1 agrees at 8 bases. This CDR3 spans 16 amino acids. The J segment lost 4 bases and the V segment lost 4 bases, leaving 9 bases of the junction unmatched. Germline assignment: CDR1 LGHNA and CDR2 YNFKEQ. The CDR3 reads CASSLTQGASGNTIYF. The CDR3 DNA is TGTGCCAGCAGCCTCACGCAGGGGGCGTCCGGAAACACCATATATTTT.

The sample holds a few counts of this clonotype. V and J are TRBV28 and TRBJ2-4, with D perhaps TRBD2 (5 bases). Trimming removed 5 bases at V and 3 bases at J, with 17 bases between. The CDR3 has 16 amino acids. Per the germline V gene, CDR1 is MDHEN and CDR2 is SYDVKM. Written as DNA, the CDR3 is TGTGCCAGCAGTCCTATCTCGGGGAGAGGCAAAAACATTCAGTACTTC. Residues: CASSPISGRGKNIQYF.

This clonotype occurred many times. CDR3 protein: CSASGSGNEQFF. In DNA form, the CDR3 reads TGCAGTGCTAGTGGTTCTGGGAATGAGCAGTTCTTC. This chain connects TRBV20-1 to TRBJ2-1, with D uncertain. V dropped 3 bases and J dropped 7 bases, with 10 bases sitting between them. The CDR3 is 12 amino acids. The germline V gene encodes CDR1 DFQATT and CDR2 SNEGSKA (reference sequence).

This clonotype was seen more than once but under ten times. V and J are TRBV30 and TRBJ1-2; 8 positions agree with TRBD1. The CDR3 has 13 amino acids. Germline V gene sequence: CDR1 GTSNPN, CDR2 SVGIG (reference sequence). V was pared by 3 bases and J by 9 bases, with 9 bases of the junction left unmatched. CDR3 bases: TGTGCCTGGAGCCAGGACAGGGCTGGGAGCTACACCTTC. Translation: CAWSQDRAGSYTF. Variable domain in full (rest from reference TRBV30 and TRBJ1-2): SQTIHQWPATLVQPVGSPLSLECTVEGTSNPNLYWYRQAAGRGLQLLFYSVGIGQISSEVPQNLSASRPQDRQFILSSKKLLLSDSGFYLCAWSQDRAGSYTFGSGTRLTVV.

This clonotype was detected a few times. V and J are TRBV5-1 and TRBJ2-7; TRBD2 agrees at 11 bases. Germline assignment: CDR1 SGHRS and CDR2 YFSETQ. J was trimmed by 2 bases and V by 1 base; bases with no gene match: 2. There are 15 residues in the CDR3. The CDR3 sequence is CASSLTSGRAYEQYF. DNA for the CDR3: TGCGCCAGCAGCTTGACTAGCGGGAGAGCCTACGAGCAGTACTTC.

J is TRBJ2-5 and V is TRBV20-1, with 10 bases lining up with TRBD1. With 1 base clipped from V and 5 bases from J, the junction kept 10 bases outside the gene matches. This CDR3 is built from 16 residues. CDR1 and CDR2 from the germline V gene are DFQATT and SNEGSKA (reference sequence). The CDR3 DNA reads as TGCAGTGCTAGAGGACAGGGGGCGCGGGGGAAGGAGACCCAGTACTTC. It yields the protein CSARGQGARGKETQYF.

This clonotype has just a few counts. The genes are TRBV7-2 and TRBJ1-1; 7 positions agree with TRBD1. V was pared by 3 bases and J by 8 bases, with 6 bases of the junction left unmatched. CDR3 length equals 13 residues. Germline loops: CDR1 SGHTA, CDR2 FQGNSA. The CDR3: CASSFRQGVEAFF. As DNA, the CDR3 is TGTGCCAGCAGCTTTCGACAGGGAGTCGAAGCTTTCTTT.